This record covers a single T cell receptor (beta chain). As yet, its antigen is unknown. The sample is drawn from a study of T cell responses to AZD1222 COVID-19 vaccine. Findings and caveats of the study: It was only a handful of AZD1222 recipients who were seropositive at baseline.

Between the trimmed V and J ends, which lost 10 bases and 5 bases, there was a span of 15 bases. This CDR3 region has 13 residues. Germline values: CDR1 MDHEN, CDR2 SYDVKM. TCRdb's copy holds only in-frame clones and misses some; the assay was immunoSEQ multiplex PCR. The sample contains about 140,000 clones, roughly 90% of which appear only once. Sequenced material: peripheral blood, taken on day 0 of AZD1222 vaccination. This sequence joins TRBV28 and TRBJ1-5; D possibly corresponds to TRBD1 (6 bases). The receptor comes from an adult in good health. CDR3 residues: CATSLGAYQPQHF. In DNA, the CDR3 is TGTGCCACCAGCCTGGGGGCCTATCAGCCCCAGCATTTT.